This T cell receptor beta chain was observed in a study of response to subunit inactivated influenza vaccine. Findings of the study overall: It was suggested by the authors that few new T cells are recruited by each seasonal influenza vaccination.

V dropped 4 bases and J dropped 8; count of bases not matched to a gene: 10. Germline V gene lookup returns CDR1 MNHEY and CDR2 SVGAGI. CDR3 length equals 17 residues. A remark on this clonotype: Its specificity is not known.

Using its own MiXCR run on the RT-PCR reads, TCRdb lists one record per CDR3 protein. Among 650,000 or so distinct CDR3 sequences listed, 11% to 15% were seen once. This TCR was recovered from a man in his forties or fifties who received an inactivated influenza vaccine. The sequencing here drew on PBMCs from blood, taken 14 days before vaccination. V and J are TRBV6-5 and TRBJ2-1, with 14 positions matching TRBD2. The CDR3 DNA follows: TGTGCCAGCAGTTTACTTGGGACTAGCGGGAGAGTACATGAGCAGTTCTTC. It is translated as CASSLLGTSGRVHEQFF.